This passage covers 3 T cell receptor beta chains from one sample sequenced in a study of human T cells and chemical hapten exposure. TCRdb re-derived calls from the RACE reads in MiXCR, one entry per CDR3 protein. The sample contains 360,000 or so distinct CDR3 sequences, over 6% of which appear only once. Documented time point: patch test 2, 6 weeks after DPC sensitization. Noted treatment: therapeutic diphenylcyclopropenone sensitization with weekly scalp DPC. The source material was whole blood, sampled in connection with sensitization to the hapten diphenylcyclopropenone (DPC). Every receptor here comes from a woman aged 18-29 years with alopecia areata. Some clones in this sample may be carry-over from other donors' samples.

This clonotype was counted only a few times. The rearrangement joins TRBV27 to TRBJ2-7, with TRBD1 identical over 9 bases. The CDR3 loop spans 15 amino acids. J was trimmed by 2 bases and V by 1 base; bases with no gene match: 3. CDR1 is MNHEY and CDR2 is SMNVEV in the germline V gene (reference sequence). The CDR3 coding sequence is TGTGCCAGCAGTTTATACGACAGGGGGGCCTACGAGCAGTACTTC. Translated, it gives CASSLYDRGAYEQYF.

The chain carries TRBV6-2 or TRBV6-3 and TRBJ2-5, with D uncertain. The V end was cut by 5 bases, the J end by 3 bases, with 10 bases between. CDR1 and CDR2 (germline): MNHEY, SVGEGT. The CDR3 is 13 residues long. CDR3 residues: CASSPAAEETQYF. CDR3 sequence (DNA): TGTGCCAGCAGTCCCGCCGCGGAAGAGACCCAGTACTTC.

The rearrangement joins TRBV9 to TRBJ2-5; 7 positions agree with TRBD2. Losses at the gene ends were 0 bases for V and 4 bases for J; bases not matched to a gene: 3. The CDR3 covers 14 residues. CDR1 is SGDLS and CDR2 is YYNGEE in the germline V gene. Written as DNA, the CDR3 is TGTGCCAGCAGCGTAGCGGGGAGGGGAGAGACCCAGTACTTC. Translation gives CASSVAGRGETQYF.